The 4 T cell receptor beta chains presented below share a single source sample, sequenced in a study of blood T cell repertoires in COVID-19. Assay: immunoSEQ multiplex PCR; the TCRdb copy retains only in-frame clones and omits some. This table has around 130,000 clones, 80% to 85% appearing once. The source material was peripheral blood. The source of these receptors is a man younger than 45 with COVID-19, enrolled during active disease.

V and J are TRBV6-4 and TRBJ1-5; TRBD1 matches at 8 bases. J lost 7 bases, V lost 5 bases, and 10 bases had no gene match. CDR3 size: 15 residues. CDR1 and CDR2 from the germline V gene are MRHNA and SNTAGT. The CDR3 reads CASSRTGTGRQPQHF. DNA of the CDR3: TGTGCCAGCAGTCGGACTGGGACAGGAAGGCAGCCCCAGCATTTT.

This clone was picked up one time. The CDR3 loop is CASSLEMGQTQYF. In DNA form, the CDR3 reads TGTGCCAGCAGCTTAGAGATGGGGCAGACCCAGTACTTC. The gene calls are TRBV7-2 and TRBJ2-5, with D maybe TRBD1 (5 bases). Germline V gene lookup returns CDR1 SGHTA and CDR2 FQGNSA. The ends were cut back, 1 base at V and 6 bases at J, with 9 bases in the middle. This CDR3 has 13 amino acids.

The chain carries TRBV6-5 and TRBJ1-1; D uncertain. The CDR3 runs to 14 residues. Trimming took 0 bases from V and 5 from J, leaving 10 bases between them. Germline assignment: CDR1 MNHEY and CDR2 SVGAGI. The CDR3 DNA reads TGTGCCAGCAGTTACTCTAGTCGGGGAACTGAAGCTTTCTTT. As protein: CASSYSSRGTEAFF.

The V gene is TRBV21-1, the J gene TRBJ1-4. TRBV21-1 constitutes a pseudogene. CDR3 length equals 16 residues. The CDR3 loop is CASPSRGRGTNEKLFF. DNA of the CDR3: TGTGCCAGCCCTTCCCGGGGTAGAGGGACTAATGAAAAACTGTTTTTT.